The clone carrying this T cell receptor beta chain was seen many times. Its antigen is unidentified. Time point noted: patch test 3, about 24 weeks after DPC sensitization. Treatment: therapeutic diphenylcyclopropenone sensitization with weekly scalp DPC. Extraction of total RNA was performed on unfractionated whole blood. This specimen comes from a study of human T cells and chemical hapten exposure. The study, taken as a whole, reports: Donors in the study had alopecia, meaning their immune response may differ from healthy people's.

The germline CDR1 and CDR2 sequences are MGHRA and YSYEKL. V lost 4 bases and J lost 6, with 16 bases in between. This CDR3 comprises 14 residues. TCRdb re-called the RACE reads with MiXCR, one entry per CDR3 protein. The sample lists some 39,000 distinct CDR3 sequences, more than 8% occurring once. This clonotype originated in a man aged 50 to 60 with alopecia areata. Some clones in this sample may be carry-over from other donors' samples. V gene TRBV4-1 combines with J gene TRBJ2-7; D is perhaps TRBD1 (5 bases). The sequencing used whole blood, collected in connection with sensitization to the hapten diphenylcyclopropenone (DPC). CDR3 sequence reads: CASSRGQGSVEQYF. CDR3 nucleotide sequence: TGCGCCAGCAGCCGGGGCCAGGGATCCGTCGAGCAGTACTTC.